Sequencing of this TCR beta chain was carried out in a study of human T cells and chemical hapten exposure. TCRdb redid the calling of the RACE reads with MiXCR, one entry per CDR3 protein. Among under 40,000 distinct CDR3 sequences listed, about 9.3% were seen once. A remark on this clonotype: As yet, its antigen is unknown.

V shed 6 bases and J shed 3 bases, with 15 bases lying between them. The germline V gene encodes CDR1 MNHEY and CDR2 SVGAGI. The CDR3 consists of 15 residues. The study's findings and limits: The study found that DPC sensitization did not change TCRs above 1 in 1000 frequency.

As for time point: pre-sensitization, week 0. As for treatment: therapeutic diphenylcyclopropenone sensitization with weekly scalp DPC. It was from unfractionated whole blood that total RNA was extracted. Alopecia patients, 18 to 70 years old and DPC-suitable, served as donors. This rearrangement joins TRBV6-5 to TRBJ2-1; D possibly corresponds to TRBD2 (5 bases). Sequenced here: whole blood, sampled in connection with sensitization to the hapten diphenylcyclopropenone (DPC). The sequence came from a man between 50 and 59 years old with alopecia areata. Some clones in this sample may be carry-over from other donors' samples. CDR3 sequence reads: CASRGSVRGYNEQFF. For the CDR3, the DNA is TGTGCCAGCAGGGGCTCGGTTCGGGGCTACAATGAGCAGTTCTTC.